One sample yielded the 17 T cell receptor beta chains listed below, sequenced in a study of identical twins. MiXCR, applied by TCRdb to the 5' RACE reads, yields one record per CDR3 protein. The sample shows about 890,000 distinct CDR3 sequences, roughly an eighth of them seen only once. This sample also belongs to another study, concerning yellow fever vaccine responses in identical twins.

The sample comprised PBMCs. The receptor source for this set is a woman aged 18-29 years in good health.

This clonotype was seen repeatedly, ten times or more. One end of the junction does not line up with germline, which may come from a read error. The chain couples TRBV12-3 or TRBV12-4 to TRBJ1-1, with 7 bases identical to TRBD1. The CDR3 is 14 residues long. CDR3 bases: TGCGCCAGCAGCTTATTAGGGGGCGGAACTGAAGCTTTCTTT. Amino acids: CASSLLGGGTEAFF.

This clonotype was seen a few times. The CDR3 bases are TGTGCCAGTAGTTTCAGGGAAACAGAGACCCAGTACTTC. This encodes CASSFRETETQYF. The chain employs TRBV19 and TRBJ2-5, with D possibly TRBD1 on 5 matching bases. This CDR3 region has 13 residues. V was pared by 5 bases and J by 4 bases, with 11 bases between. Germline-derived CDR1 and CDR2 are LNHDA and SQIVND (reference sequence). Combining the CDR3 with reference TRBV19 and TRBJ2-5 gives the whole variable domain DGGITQSPKYLFRKEGQNVTLSCEQNLNHDAMYWYRQDPGQGLRLIYYSQIVNDFQKGDIAEGYSVSREKKESFPLTVTSAQKNPTAFYLCASSFRETETQYFGPGTRLLVL.

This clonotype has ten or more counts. Here the CDR3 reads CASSLEGLEKMVEKLFF. Written as DNA, the CDR3 is TGCGCCAGCAGCTTGGAGGGGCTCGAAAAAATGGTTGAAAAACTGTTTTTT. The V and J genes are TRBV5-1 and TRBJ1-4; D is perhaps TRBD1 (5 bases). Per the germline V gene, CDR1 is SGHRS and CDR2 is YFSETQ. The V end was cut by 0 bases, the J end by 7 bases, with 19 bases between. There are 17 residues in the CDR3.

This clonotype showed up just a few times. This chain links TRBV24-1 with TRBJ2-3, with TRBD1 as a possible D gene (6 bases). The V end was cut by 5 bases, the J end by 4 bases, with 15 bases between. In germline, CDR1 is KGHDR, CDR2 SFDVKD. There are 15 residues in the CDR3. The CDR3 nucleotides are TGTGCCACCAGTGCAACAGGGTTTCGTCCAGATACGCAGTATTTT. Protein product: CATSATGFRPDTQYF.

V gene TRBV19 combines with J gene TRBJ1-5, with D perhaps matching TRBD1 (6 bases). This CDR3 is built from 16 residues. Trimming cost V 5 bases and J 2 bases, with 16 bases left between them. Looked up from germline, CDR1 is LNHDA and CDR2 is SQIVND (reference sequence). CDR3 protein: CASSPGRGGGNQPQHF. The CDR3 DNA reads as TGTGCCAGTAGTCCAGGGAGAGGGGGAGGCAATCAGCCCCAGCATTTT.

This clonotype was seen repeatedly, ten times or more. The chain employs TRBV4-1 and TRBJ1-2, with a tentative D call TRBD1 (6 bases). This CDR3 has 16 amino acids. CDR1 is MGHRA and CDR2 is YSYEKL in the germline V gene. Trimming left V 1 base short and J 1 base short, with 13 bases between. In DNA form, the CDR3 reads TGCGCCAGCAGCCAAGTGGTTTCCAGGGGTAACTATGGCTACACCTTC. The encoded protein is CASSQVVSRGNYGYTF.

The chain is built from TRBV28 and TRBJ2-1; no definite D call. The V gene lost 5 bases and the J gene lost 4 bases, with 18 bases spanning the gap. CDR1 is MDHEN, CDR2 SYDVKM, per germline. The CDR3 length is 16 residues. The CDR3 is CASSPLHTLGYNEQFF. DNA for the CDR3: TGTGCCAGCAGTCCTCTTCACACCCTGGGATACAATGAGCAGTTCTTC.

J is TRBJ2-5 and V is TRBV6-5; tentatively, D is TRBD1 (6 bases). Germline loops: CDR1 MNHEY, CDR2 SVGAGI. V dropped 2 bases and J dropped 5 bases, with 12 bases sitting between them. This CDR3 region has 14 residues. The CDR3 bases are TGTGCCAGCAGTTACGTATCAGGGGCGGAGACCCAGTACTTC. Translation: CASSYVSGAETQYF.

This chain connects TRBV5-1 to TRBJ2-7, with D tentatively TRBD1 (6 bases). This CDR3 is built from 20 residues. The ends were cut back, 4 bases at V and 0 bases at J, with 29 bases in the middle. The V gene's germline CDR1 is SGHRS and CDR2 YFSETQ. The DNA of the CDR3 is TGCGCCAGCAGCCTACCCGGACAGAAACAACAAAAAACCTACTCCTACGAGCAGTACGTC. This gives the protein CASSLPGQKQQKTYSYEQYV.

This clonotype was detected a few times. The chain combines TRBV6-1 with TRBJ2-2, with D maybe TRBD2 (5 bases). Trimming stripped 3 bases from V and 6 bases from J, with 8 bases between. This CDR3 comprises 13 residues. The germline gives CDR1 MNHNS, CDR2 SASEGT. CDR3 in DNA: TGTGCCAGCAGTGACGGGATTGCCGGGGAGCTGTTTTTT. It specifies CASSDGIAGELFF.

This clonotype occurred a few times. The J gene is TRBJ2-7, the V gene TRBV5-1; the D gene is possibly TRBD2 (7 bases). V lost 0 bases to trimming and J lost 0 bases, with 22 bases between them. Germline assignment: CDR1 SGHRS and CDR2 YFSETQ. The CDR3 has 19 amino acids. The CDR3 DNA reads TGCGCCAGCAGCTTGGGCGGGGGCAGGGGAGCGGGGCGCTCCTACGAGCAGTACGTC. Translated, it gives CASSLGGGRGAGRSYEQYV.

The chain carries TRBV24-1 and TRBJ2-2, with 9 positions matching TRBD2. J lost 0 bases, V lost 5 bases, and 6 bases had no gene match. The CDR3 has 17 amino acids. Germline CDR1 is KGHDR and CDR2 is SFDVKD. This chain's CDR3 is CATSGAAGGPNTGELFF. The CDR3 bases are TGTGCCACCAGTGGGGCAGCGGGAGGCCCGAACACCGGGGAGCTGTTTTTT.

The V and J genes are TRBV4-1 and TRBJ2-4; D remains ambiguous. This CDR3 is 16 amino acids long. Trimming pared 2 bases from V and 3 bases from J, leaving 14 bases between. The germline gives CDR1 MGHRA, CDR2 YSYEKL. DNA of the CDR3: TGCGCCAGCAGCCAACCCCAAAGAGTTGACAAAAACATTCAGTACTTC. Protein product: CASSQPQRVDKNIQYF.

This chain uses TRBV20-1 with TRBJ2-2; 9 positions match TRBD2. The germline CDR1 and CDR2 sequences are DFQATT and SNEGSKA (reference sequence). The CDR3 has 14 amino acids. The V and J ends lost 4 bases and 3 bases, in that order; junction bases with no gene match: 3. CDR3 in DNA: TGCAGTGCTATAAGACTAGCGGACACCGGGGAGCTGTTTTTT. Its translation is CSAIRLADTGELFF.

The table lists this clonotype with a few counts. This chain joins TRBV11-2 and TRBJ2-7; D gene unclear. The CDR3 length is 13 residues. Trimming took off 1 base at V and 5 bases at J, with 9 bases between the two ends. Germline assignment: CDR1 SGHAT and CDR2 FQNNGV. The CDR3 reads CASSLVGIDEQYV. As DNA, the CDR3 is TGTGCCAGCAGCTTAGTGGGGATCGACGAGCAGTACGTC.

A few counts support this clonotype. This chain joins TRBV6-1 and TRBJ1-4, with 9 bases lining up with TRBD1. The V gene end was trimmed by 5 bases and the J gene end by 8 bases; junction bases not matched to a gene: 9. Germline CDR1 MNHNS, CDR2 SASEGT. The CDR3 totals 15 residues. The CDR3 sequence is CASSPRGQGHEKLFF. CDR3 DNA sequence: TGTGCCAGCAGTCCGAGGGGACAGGGTCACGAAAAACTGTTTTTT.

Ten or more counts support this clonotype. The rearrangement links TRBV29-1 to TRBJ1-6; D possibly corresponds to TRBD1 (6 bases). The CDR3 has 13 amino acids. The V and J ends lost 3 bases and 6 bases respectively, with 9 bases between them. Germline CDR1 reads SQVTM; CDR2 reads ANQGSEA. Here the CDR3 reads CSVEEDSNSPLHF. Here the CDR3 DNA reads TGCAGCGTTGAGGAGGACAGTAATTCACCCCTCCACTTT.